This entry features one T cell receptor (beta chain) sequence. Its cognate antigen is unknown. CD45RO negativity and positive selection for CCR7 defined naive CD8 cells, a population that excluded terminally differentiated effector memory CD45RA+ cells. The CDR3 spans 15 residues. Looked up from germline, CDR1 is SGHTA and CDR2 is FQGNSA. J was trimmed by 8 bases and V by 1 base; bases with no gene match: 9. The data derive from a study of shared clonotypes between healthy human individuals. Overall study context: The donor pool was made up of a couple of women and a few men aged 18 to 49.

General observations from the study: Tissues were not sampled, only blood, and their repertoires likely differ. Among the subsets, naive ones generally showed larger estimated richness than memory ones. Several donors shared about 5% of their naive CD4 clonotypes.

Sequencing used immunoSEQ multiplex PCR; TCRdb keeps in-frame clones, though not all of them. Of 2 million or so clones in the sample, just under 95% were seen once. This TCR was sampled from a man younger than 35 in good health. This chain links TRBV7-2 with TRBJ1-1; 8 bases agree with TRBD1. Sequencing was done on a sample of naive CD8+ T cells sorted from blood. The CDR3, as DNA: TGTGCCAGCAGCTTAGTAGGGGACAGGAGAGCAGAAGCTTTCTTT. Its protein is CASSLVGDRRAEAFF. Variable domain in full (rest from reference TRBV7-2 and TRBJ1-1): GAGVSQSPSNKVTEKGKDVELRCDPISGHTALYWYRQSLGQGLEFLIYFQGNSAPDKSGLPSDRFSAERTGGSVSTLTIQRTQQEDSAVYLCASSLVGDRRAEAFFGQGTRLTVV.